The 26 T cell receptor beta chains reported below all come from one sample, sequenced in a study of shared clonotypes between healthy human individuals (dated by TCRdb to 2018 to 2020). Receptors were amplified or captured by the immunoSEQ multiplex PCR assay. This is the immuneACCESS table as TCRdb keeps it, with only in-frame sequences that have V and J called. A part of the clones is gone; compared with another copy, unresolved V genes explain less than half, and the rest is unexplained. In all, the sample holds about 1.4 million clones, and roughly 96% of those were seen once. The ten largest clones take up approximately 1.1% of the sample. Material: naive CD4+ T cells sorted from blood. The cell subset or site label, read with the paper, signifies: CD45RA+ positively selected. These receptors were collected from a man aged 25 to 45 in good health.

This chain links TRBV11-2 with TRBJ2-3; unclear D gene. Germline V gene data show CDR1 as SGHAT and CDR2 as FQNNGV. The CDR3 is made up of 14 amino acids. V lost 2 bases and J 4 bases, leaving 10 bases between the germline ends. The CDR3 here is CASSLSKIADTQYF. The CDR3 region has the DNA TGTGCCAGCAGCTTATCGAAGATTGCAGATACGCAGTATTTT. The entire variable domain, with the rest obtained from reference TRBV11-2 and TRBJ2-3, is as follows: EAGVAQSPRYKIIEKRQSVAFWCNPISGHATLYWYQQILGQGPKLLIQFQNNGVVDDSQLPKDRFSAERLKGVDSTLKIQPAKLEDSAVYLCASSLSKIADTQYFGPGTRLTVL.

The rearrangement links TRBV5-1 to TRBJ2-2, with TRBD2 identical over 12 bases. Germline CDR1 reads SGHRS; CDR2 reads YFSETQ. V gave up 0 bases and J gave up 3 bases; unmatched junction bases: 9. The CDR3 runs 19 residues. CDR3 amino acids: CASSLGLTSGSMDTGELFF. CDR3 nucleotide sequence: TGCGCCAGCAGCTTGGGATTGACTAGCGGGAGTATGGACACCGGGGAGCTGTTTTTT.

This chain uses TRBV18 with TRBJ1-3; tentatively, D is TRBD1 (5 bases). The CDR3 covers 14 residues. V shed 0 bases and J shed 7 bases, with 10 bases lying between them. Germline-derived CDR1 and CDR2 are KGHSH and LQKENI. CDR3 DNA sequence: TGTGCCAGCTCACCACCTAGGACAACGAACACCATATATTTT. Amino acids: CASSPPRTTNTIYF. Full variable domain (outside the CDR3, taken from reference TRBV18 and TRBJ1-3): NAGVMQNPRHLVRRRGQEARLRCSPMKGHSHVYWYRQLPEEGLKFMVYLQKENIIDESGMPKERFSAEFPKEGPSILRIQQVVRGDSAAYFCASSPPRTTNTIYFGEGSWLTVV.

The chain combines TRBV27 with TRBJ2-1; D may be TRBD2 (5 bases). The germline V and J ends were trimmed by 3 bases and 12 bases, with 15 bases remaining between them. CDR1 MNHEY and CDR2 SMNVEV come from the germline V gene (reference sequence). The CDR3 has 13 residues. CDR3 DNA sequence: TGTGCCAGCAGTTTGTCTACTAGGTATGGGCAGTTCTTC. Its translation is CASSLSTRYGQFF.

V usage is TRBV9 and J usage is TRBJ2-7, with 8 bases aligning to TRBD1. The germline CDR1 and CDR2 sequences are SGDLS and YYNGEE. CDR3 size: 16 residues. V shed 4 bases, J shed 2 bases, and the junction held 11 bases outside the gene matches. The DNA for the CDR3 is TGTGCCAGCAGCCCCACCGGGACAGGAGTCCCCTACGAGCAGTACTTC. This codes for CASSPTGTGVPYEQYF.

This rearrangement joins TRBV12-5 to TRBJ2-1; D is unclear. Germline CDR1 is LGHNT and CDR2 is FRNRAP. Between the trimmed V and J ends, which lost 4 bases and 3 bases, there was a span of 7 bases. CDR3 length: 13 residues. In nucleotides, the CDR3 is TGTGCTAGTGGTTCGGAGATCTACAATGAGCAGTTCTTC. It specifies CASGSEIYNEQFF.

The chain combines TRBV5-1 with TRBJ2-7; 8 bases are a match to TRBD1. The CDR3 has 15 residues. The germline CDR1 and CDR2 sequences are SGHRS and YFSETQ. With V trimmed by 0 bases and J by 2 bases, 4 bases remained unmatched. CDR3 DNA sequence: TGCGCCAGCAGCTTGGAGACAGGGGCCCCCTACGAGCAGTACTTC. Amino acid sequence: CASSLETGAPYEQYF. Full variable domain (remainder filled in from reference TRBV5-1 and TRBJ2-7): KAGVTQTPRYLIKTRGQQVTLSCSPISGHRSVSWYQQTPGQGLQFLFEYFSETQRNKGNFPGRFSGRQFSNSRSEMNVSTLELGDSALYLCASSLETGAPYEQYFGPGTRLTVT.

The chain links TRBV29-1 to TRBJ2-5; D is possibly TRBD1 (6 bases). V dropped 6 bases and J dropped 2 bases, with 22 bases sitting between them. Germline CDR1 SQVTM, CDR2 ANQGSEA. The CDR3 spans 16 residues. The CDR3 here is CSVPLGATGFQETQYF. The CDR3 DNA follows: TGCAGCGTCCCGTTGGGGGCGACAGGCTTTCAAGAGACCCAGTACTTC. The full variable domain, its missing parts supplied by reference TRBV29-1 and TRBJ2-5, is SAVISQKPSRDICQRGTSLTIQCQVDSQVTMMFWYRQQPGQSLTLIATANQGSEATYESGFVIDKFPISRPNLTFSTLTVSNMSPEDSSIYLCSVPLGATGFQETQYFGPGTRLLVL.

Regarding this clone: At one of its ends the junction is not consistent with the germline gene, which may arise from a read error. J is TRBJ2-2 and V is TRBV5-1; D might be TRBD1 (6 bases). This CDR3 contains 16 residues. Germline V gene sequence: CDR1 SGHRS, CDR2 YFSETQ. The CDR3, as DNA: TGCGCCAGCAGTTCCGACAGGATATCGAACGCCGGGGAGCTGTTTTTT. As protein: CASSSDRISNAGELFF.

The chain recombines TRBV6-1 with TRBJ2-7; 7 nucleotides match TRBD1. Trimming took 5 bases from V and 9 from J; bases not matched to a gene: 4. The CDR3 has 11 residues. Per germline, CDR1 MNHNS and CDR2 SASEGT. The CDR3 sequence: CASSNRGTQYF. The CDR3 coding sequence is TGTGCCAGCAGTAACAGGGGTACGCAGTACTTC.

The CDR3 protein is CASSLGTSFVNEQFF. The DNA of the CDR3 is TGTGCCAGCAGCTTAGGGACTAGTTTTGTCAATGAGCAGTTCTTC. The rearrangement links TRBV11-3 to TRBJ2-1, with 7 positions matching TRBD2. Germline trimming cut 1 base from V and 6 bases from J; bases unmatched to any gene: 6. The CDR3 sequence is 15 residues long. Germline loops: CDR1 SGHNT, CDR2 YENEEA.

The rearrangement joins TRBV15 to TRBJ2-5; D possibly corresponds to TRBD2 (5 bases). This CDR3 spans 13 amino acids. V lost 3 bases, J lost 4 bases, and 9 bases lay in between. Looked up from germline, CDR1 is LNHNV and CDR2 is YYDKDF (reference sequence). The CDR3 spells CATSSQGRETQYF. The DNA for the CDR3 is TGTGCCACCAGCAGCCAAGGGAGAGAGACCCAGTACTTC.

The chain links TRBV7-2 to TRBJ1-1; D is unclear. The CDR3 totals 11 residues. Trimming took 6 bases from V and 7 from J, leaving 9 bases between them. Germline assignment: CDR1 SGHTA and CDR2 FQGNSA. CDR3 region: CASSRKYEAFF. In DNA, the CDR3 is TGTGCCAGCAGTCGTAAATATGAAGCTTTCTTT.

The rearrangement links TRBV7-9 to TRBJ2-3, with D perhaps matching TRBD1 (6 bases). Germline CDR1 reads SEHNR; CDR2 reads FQNEAQ (reference sequence). V was trimmed by 6 bases and J by 0 bases, leaving 22 bases between them. CDR3 length equals 18 residues. The CDR3 sequence is CASSQLTMWQGSTDTQYF. CDR3 bases: TGTGCCAGCAGTCAATTAACGATGTGGCAGGGGAGCACAGATACGCAGTATTTT. The entire variable domain, with the rest obtained from reference TRBV7-9 and TRBJ2-3, is as follows: DTGVSQNPRHKITKRGQNVTFRCDPISEHNRLYWYRQTLGQGPEFLTYFQNEAQLEKSRLLSDRFSAERPKGSFSTLEIQRTEQGDSAMYLCASSQLTMWQGSTDTQYFGPGTRLTVL.

The chain links TRBV27 to TRBJ2-5; TRBD2 matches at 9 bases. The CDR3 loop spans 18 amino acids. Germline V gene sequence: CDR1 MNHEY, CDR2 SMNVEV (reference sequence). Unmatched junction bases numbered 16, after V lost 3 bases and J lost 5 bases. The CDR3 DNA sequence: TGTGCCAGCAGTTTCCGTCCCCTAGCGGGGCGACGGGGTGAGACCCAGTACTTC. It specifies CASSFRPLAGRRGETQYF.

The chain carries TRBV28 and TRBJ2-7, with 7 bases fitting TRBD1. With 5 bases clipped from V and 2 bases from J, the junction kept 6 bases outside the gene matches. Germline-derived CDR1 and CDR2 are MDHEN and SYDVKM. The CDR3 consists of 14 residues. The CDR3 reads CASSRGTVTYEQYF. The CDR3 coding sequence is TGTGCCAGCAGTAGGGGGACAGTCACCTACGAGCAGTACTTC. The full variable domain, with the rest looked up from reference TRBV28 and TRBJ2-7, is DVKVTQSSRYLVKRTGEKVFLECVQDMDHENMFWYRQDPGLGLRLIYFSYDVKMKEKGDIPEGYSVSREKKERFSLILESASTNQTSMYLCASSRGTVTYEQYFGPGTRLTVT.

The chain is built from TRBV18 and TRBJ2-5; 7 positions match TRBD1. V dropped 5 bases and J dropped 1; count of bases not matched to a gene: 4. CDR1 and CDR2 from the germline V gene are KGHSH and LQKENI. This CDR3 is 14 amino acids long. The CDR3 here is CASSYDRAQETQYF. The DNA of the CDR3 is TGTGCCAGCTCATATGACAGGGCCCAAGAGACCCAGTACTTC.

The chain uses TRBV9 and TRBJ1-1; D is unresolved. Trimming shortened V by 0 bases and J by 10 bases, and 19 bases separated the two germline ends. Germline CDR1 is SGDLS and CDR2 is YYNGEE. The CDR3 loop spans 15 amino acids. This CDR3 is CASSVEGRAGELAFF. Written as DNA, the CDR3 is TGTGCCAGCAGCGTAGAAGGTCGGGCCGGGGAATTAGCTTTCTTT.

This CDR3 is CASSLRPDHSYNEQFF. DNA for the CDR3: TGTGCCAGCAGCTTACGTCCGGACCACTCCTACAATGAGCAGTTCTTC. This rearrangement joins TRBV7-3 to TRBJ2-1; D unclear. The CDR3 runs to 16 residues. Trimming removed 2 bases at V and 0 bases at J, with 11 bases between. Germline assignment: CDR1 SGHTA and CDR2 FQGTGA.

The chain uses TRBV28 and TRBJ1-4; 10 bases align to TRBD1. Germline loops: CDR1 MDHEN, CDR2 SYDVKM. The CDR3 contains 18 residues. Germline trimming cut 4 bases from V and 6 bases from J; bases unmatched to any gene: 14. The CDR3 nucleotides are TGTGCCAGCAGTTCCCTACCCGGGACAGGGGCGGTCTATGAAAAACTGTTTTTT. Encoded protein: CASSSLPGTGAVYEKLFF.

The chain recombines TRBV27 with TRBJ1-5, with 8 bases identical to TRBD1. The CDR3 runs to 15 residues. V dropped 3 bases and J dropped 6; count of bases not matched to a gene: 7. Germline V gene sequence: CDR1 MNHEY, CDR2 SMNVEV (reference sequence). The CDR3 loop is CASSLLATGVQPQHF. CDR3 nucleotides: TGTGCCAGCAGTTTGCTCGCGACAGGGGTTCAGCCCCAGCATTTT.

The chain links TRBV27 to TRBJ1-5; no reliable D call. The CDR3 totals 15 residues. Germline V gene data show CDR1 as MNHEY and CDR2 as SMNVEV (reference sequence). The germline V and J ends were trimmed by 7 bases and 2 bases, with 15 bases remaining between them. CDR3 amino acids: CASTAVGQGNQPQHF. CDR3 coding DNA: TGTGCCAGCACCGCGGTCGGGCAGGGCAATCAGCCCCAGCATTTT.

The rearrangement joins TRBV10-1 to TRBJ1-1, with unresolved D. V dropped 6 bases and J dropped 3 bases, with 11 bases sitting between them. The CDR3 loop spans 13 amino acids. Per the germline V gene, CDR1 is WNHNN and CDR2 is SYGVQD (reference sequence). CDR3 DNA: TGCGCCAGCAGATTAGACTTGTACACTGAAGCTTTCTTT. This gives the protein CASRLDLYTEAFF.

The chain carries TRBV6-5 and TRBJ2-7; D is tentatively TRBD1 or TRBD2 (6 bases each). V lost 11 bases to trimming and J lost 2 bases, with 22 bases between them. CDR3 size: 15 residues. CDR1 MNHEY and CDR2 SVGAGI come from the germline V gene. The CDR3 protein is CACSRYGGVPYEQYF. CDR3 bases: TGTGCCTGTTCCCGGTACGGGGGCGTCCCCTACGAGCAGTACTTC.

The V call is TRBV18, the J call TRBJ2-3; TRBD1 matches 9 bases. The length of the CDR3 is 15 residues. The junction had 6 bases not matched to a gene; V was cut back by 3 bases and J by 5 bases. Germline CDR1 KGHSH, CDR2 LQKENI. CDR3 region: CASSPSTGGLDTQYF. CDR3 sequence (DNA): TGTGCCAGCTCACCCTCGACAGGGGGATTAGATACGCAGTATTTT. The full variable domain, rest sourced from reference TRBV18 and TRBJ2-3, is NAGVMQNPRHLVRRRGQEARLRCSPMKGHSHVYWYRQLPEEGLKFMVYLQKENIIDESGMPKERFSAEFPKEGPSILRIQQVVRGDSAAYFCASSPSTGGLDTQYFGPGTRLTVL.

The gene calls are TRBV28 and TRBJ2-7; 9 bases align to TRBD2. There are 14 residues in the CDR3. Germline V gene lookup returns CDR1 MDHEN and CDR2 SYDVKM. The V gene end was trimmed by 7 bases and the J gene end by 3 bases; junction bases not matched to a gene: 7. CDR3 DNA: TGTGCCAGCACCTCGACTAGCGGCCTCTACGAGCAGTACTTC. Translated: CASTSTSGLYEQYF.